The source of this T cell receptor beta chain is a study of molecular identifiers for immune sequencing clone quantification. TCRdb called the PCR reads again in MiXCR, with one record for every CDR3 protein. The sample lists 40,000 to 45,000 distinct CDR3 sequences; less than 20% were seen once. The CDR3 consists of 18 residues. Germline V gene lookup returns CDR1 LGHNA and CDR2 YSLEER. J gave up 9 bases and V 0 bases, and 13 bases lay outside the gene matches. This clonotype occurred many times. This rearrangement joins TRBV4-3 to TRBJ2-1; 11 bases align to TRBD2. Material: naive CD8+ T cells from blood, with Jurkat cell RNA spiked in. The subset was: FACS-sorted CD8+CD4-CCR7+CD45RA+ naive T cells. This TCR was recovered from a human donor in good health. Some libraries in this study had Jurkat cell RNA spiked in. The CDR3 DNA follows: TGCGCCAGCAGCCAAGATCACGCTAGCGGGGGGCCCCATGCTGAGCAGTTCTTC. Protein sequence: CASSQDHASGGPHAEQFF.